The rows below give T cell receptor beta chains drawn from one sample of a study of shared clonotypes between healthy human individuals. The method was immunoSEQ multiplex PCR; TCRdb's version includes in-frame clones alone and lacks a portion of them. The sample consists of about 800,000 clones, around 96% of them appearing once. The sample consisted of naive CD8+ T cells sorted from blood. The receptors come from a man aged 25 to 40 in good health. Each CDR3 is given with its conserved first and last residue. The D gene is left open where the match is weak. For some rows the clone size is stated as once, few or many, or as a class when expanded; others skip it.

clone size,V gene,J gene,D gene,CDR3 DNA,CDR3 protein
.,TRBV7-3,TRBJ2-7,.,TGTGCCAGCAGCTTAACAGGGAACTACGAGCAGTACTTC,CASSLTGNYEQYF
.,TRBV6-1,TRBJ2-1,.,TGTGCCAGCACGGGTCTCGAGCAGTTCTTC,CASTGLEQFF
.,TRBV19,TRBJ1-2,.,TGTGCCAGTAGTTCCGGTCCCCTAATCGACGGCTATGGCTACACCTTC,CASSSGPLIDGYGYTF
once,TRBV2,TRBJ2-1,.,TGTGCCGCAGGGGAGGCAGGGAGGAACAATGAGCAGTTCTTC,CAAGEAGRNNEQFF
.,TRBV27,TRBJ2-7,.,TGTGCCAGCAGCCGGGTTGGGGGCGAGCAGTACTTC,CASSRVGGEQYF
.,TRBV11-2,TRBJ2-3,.,TGTGCCAGCAGCATCAGCCCGGTTGATACGCAGTATTTT,CASSISPVDTQYF
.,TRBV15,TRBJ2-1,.,TGTGCCACCAGCGCGACTAGGCCGAGAACGTTGGGCAATGAGCAGTTCTTC,CATSATRPRTLGNEQFF
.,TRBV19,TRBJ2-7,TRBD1,TGTGCCAGTAGTACCTGGACAGGAGATAGCGAGCAGTACTTC,CASSTWTGDSEQYF
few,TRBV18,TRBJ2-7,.,TGTGCCAGCTCGCCAGACTCCTACGAGCAGTACTTC,CASSPDSYEQYF
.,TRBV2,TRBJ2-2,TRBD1,TGTGCCAGCAGGGGGACAGGGGCCACCGGGGAGCTGTTTTTT,CASRGTGATGELFF
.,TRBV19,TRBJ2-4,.,TGTGCCAGTAGTCAAATCCAGGGTCTAGCCAAAAACATTCAGTACTTC,CASSQIQGLAKNIQYF
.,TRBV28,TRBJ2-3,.,TGTGCCAGCAGCCTCGGTTCTTACCCGGATGATACGCAGTATTTT,CASSLGSYPDDTQYF
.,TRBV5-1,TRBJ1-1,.,TGCGCCAGCAGCAACGACCCGGGGAGGACTGAAGCTTTCTTT,CASSNDPGRTEAFF
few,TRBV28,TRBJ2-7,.,TGTGCCAGCAGCCAAACCTACGAGCAGTACTTC,CASSQTYEQYF
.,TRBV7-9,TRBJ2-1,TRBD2,TGTGCCAGCAGCTCGGGGACTACCTACAATGAGCAGTTCTTC,CASSSGTTYNEQFF
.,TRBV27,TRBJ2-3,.,TGTGCCAGCACTGGACTCGGGGGAGATACGCAGTATTTT,CASTGLGGDTQYF
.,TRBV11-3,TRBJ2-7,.,TGTGCCAGCAGCTCCCGGAAGGACTACGAGCAGTACTTC,CASSSRKDYEQYF
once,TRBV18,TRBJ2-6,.,TGTGCCAGCTCACAACCTCCGGACAGCCCCTCTGGGGCCAACGTCCTGACTTTC,CASSQPPDSPSGANVLTF
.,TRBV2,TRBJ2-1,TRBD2,TGTGCCAGCAGGGCTAGCGGGGGCGTCTACAATGAGCAGTTCTTC,CASRASGGVYNEQFF
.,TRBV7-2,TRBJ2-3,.,TGTGCCAGCAGCTTAACTCCGGGGACTAGCACAGATACGCAGTATTTT,CASSLTPGTSTDTQYF
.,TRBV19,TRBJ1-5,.,TGTGCCAGTAGTATAGATCGAGGGAAGGGACAGCCCCAGCATTTT,CASSIDRGKGQPQHF
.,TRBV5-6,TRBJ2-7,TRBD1,TGTGCCAGCAGCGATGAGGGACAGGGCCTGACGGAGCAGTACTTC,CASSDEGQGLTEQYF
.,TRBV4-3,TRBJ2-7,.,TGCGCCAGCAGCCGTGACAGTTCCTACGAGCAGTACTTC,CASSRDSSYEQYF
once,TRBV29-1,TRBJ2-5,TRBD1,TGCAGCGTACGGGACAGTACCATGACCCAGTACTTC,CSVRDSTMTQYF